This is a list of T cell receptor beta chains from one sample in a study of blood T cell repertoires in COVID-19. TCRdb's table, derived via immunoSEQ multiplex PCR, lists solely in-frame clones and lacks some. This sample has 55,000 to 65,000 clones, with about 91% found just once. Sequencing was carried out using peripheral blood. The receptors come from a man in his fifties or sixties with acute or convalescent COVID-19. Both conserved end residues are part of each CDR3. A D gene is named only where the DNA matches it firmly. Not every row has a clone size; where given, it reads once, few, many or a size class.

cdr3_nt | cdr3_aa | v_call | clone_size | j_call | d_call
TGCGCCAGCAGCCAAGGGGGGGGAGGGAATTCACCCCTCCACTTT | CASSQGGGGNSPLHF | TRBV4-1 | - | TRBJ1-6 | -
TGTGCCAGCAGCTGGGGACAGGGGAGCCAGCCCCAGCATTTT | CASSWGQGSQPQHF | TRBV28 | - | TRBJ1-5 | TRBD1
TGTGCCAGCAGCTTATACGATACAGGGCTCCACGAGCAGTACTTC | CASSLYDTGLHEQYF | TRBV7-8 | - | TRBJ2-7 | -
TGTGCCAGCAGCTTAATGGCGGCCGGGGAGCTGTTTTTT | CASSLMAAGELFF | TRBV7-3 | - | TRBJ2-2 | -
TGCAGTGCTAGTAGACTAGCGGTAGGGGTAGAGACCCAGTACTTC | CSASRLAVGVETQYF | TRBV20-1 | once | TRBJ2-5 | TRBD2
TGTGCCAGCAGCTTAAGCAGAAGCACAGATACGCAGTATTTT | CASSLSRSTDTQYF | TRBV7-3 | - | TRBJ2-3 | -
TGTGCCAGCAGCAAAGAGGGCAGGGTAATCTACGAGCAGTACTTC | CASSKEGRVIYEQYF | TRBV21-1 | - | TRBJ2-7 | -
TGTGCCAGCAGTGTTCAGGGGTCGACCTACGAGCAGTACTTC | CASSVQGSTYEQYF | TRBV2 | - | TRBJ2-7 | -
TGTGCCAGCAGCCAAGAGACGGCAGGGATCTATGGCTACACCTTC | CASSQETAGIYGYTF | TRBV3-1/TRBV3-2 | - | TRBJ1-2 | -
TGTGCCAGCAGTTTTGTGGGAGGTGGGGCCAACGTCCTGACTTTC | CASSFVGGGANVLTF | TRBV28 | - | TRBJ2-6 | -
TGCGCCAGCAGCTTACAGGGGGTAGAGACCGGGGAGCTGTTTTTT | CASSLQGVETGELFF | TRBV5-1 | - | TRBJ2-2 | TRBD1
TGTGCCAGCAGTTTACCCCCCGGGGGACGGGGTAATGGGAATGAGCAGTTCTTC | CASSLPPGGRGNGNEQFF | TRBV27 | - | TRBJ2-1 | -
TGTGCCAGCAGCCAAAAGACTGAAGATACGCAGTATTTT | CASSQKTEDTQYF | TRBV3-1/TRBV3-2 | - | TRBJ2-3 | -
TGTGCCAGCAGCCAAGACAGCTACGAGCAGTACTTC | CASSQDSYEQYF | TRBV4-2 | - | TRBJ2-7 | -
TGCGCCAGCAGCCCGGACCCTACTAGCTCCTACGAGCAGTACTTC | CASSPDPTSSYEQYF | TRBV5-1 | - | TRBJ2-7 | -
TGTGCCAGCAGATTAACACGGAGTGGTGCCAACGTCCTGACTTTC | CASRLTRSGANVLTF | TRBV6-5 | - | TRBJ2-6 | -
TGTGCCAGCAGGGGGACTAGCGGGAGACCCTACGAGCAGTACTTC | CASRGTSGRPYEQYF | TRBV2 | - | TRBJ2-7 | TRBD2
TGTGCCAGCACCGGGACTAGCGGGAGCGGGGGTGAGCAGTTCTTC | CASTGTSGSGGEQFF | TRBV11-2 | - | TRBJ2-1 | TRBD2
TGTGCCAGCAGCTCAGCCCCGGGACAAAACTATGGCTACACCTTC | CASSSAPGQNYGYTF | TRBV11-1 | - | TRBJ1-2 | -
TGTGCCAGCAGTTCGCCAGGGTTAGGTCAGCCCCAGCATTTT | CASSSPGLGQPQHF | TRBV28 | - | TRBJ1-5 | -
TGTGCCACCAGTGATCAAGGAACAGCTAGCGGGAGCCCTTACAATGAGCAGTTCTTC | CATSDQGTASGSPYNEQFF | TRBV24-1 | - | TRBJ2-1 | TRBD2
TGTGCCAGCAGCCCACGGGAAAATGAAAAACTGTTTTTT | CASSPRENEKLFF | TRBV6-5 | - | TRBJ1-4 | -
TGTGCCAGCAAGGGACTTAATGAGCAGTTCTTC | CASKGLNEQFF | TRBV2 | - | TRBJ2-1 | -
TGTGCCAGCAGCTTAGGGGAGGGTCAGAGTGGAGAAGAGACCCAGTACTTC | CASSLGEGQSGEETQYF | TRBV7-2 | - | TRBJ2-5 | TRBD2
TGTGCCACACAAAAAGTAGGGGCTCCAGATACGCAGTATTTT | CATQKVGAPDTQYF | TRBV7-9 | - | TRBJ2-3 | -
TGTGCCAGCTCACCACCGGCAGAACCCAGAAGCACCATATATTTT | CASSPPAEPRSTIYF | TRBV18 | - | TRBJ1-3 | -
TGTGCCAGCTCACCGGCCCCGATCACAGATACGCAGTATTTT | CASSPAPITDTQYF | TRBV18 | - | TRBJ2-3 | -
TGTGCCAGCAGCCCTGCTCGACTAGCCCTCCCGGATACGCAGTATTTT | CASSPARLALPDTQYF | TRBV9 | - | TRBJ2-3 | TRBD2
TGCGCCAGCAGTCCGCAGGGGGATAGCACAGATACGCAGTATTTT | CASSPQGDSTDTQYF | TRBV5-1 | - | TRBJ2-3 | TRBD1
TGTGCCAGCAGCTTCGACAGGGTCACAGATACGCAGTATTTT | CASSFDRVTDTQYF | TRBV5-4 | - | TRBJ2-3 | TRBD1
TGTGCCACTGTGCTAGACCAGCATTTT | CATVLDQHF | TRBV24-1 | - | TRBJ1-5 | -
TGTGCCAGCCATGAGGGGGCTGGTATTGAGCAGTTCTTC | CASHEGAGIEQFF | TRBV28 | - | TRBJ2-1 | TRBD1
TGTGCCAGCACCTCCATGGTAAACCCGACAGGGGGCGACGGTCAGCCCCAGCATTTT | CASTSMVNPTGGDGQPQHF | TRBV28 | - | TRBJ1-5 | TRBD1
TGTGCCAGCAGCGGCAGCTCTGGAAACACCATATATTTT | CASSGSSGNTIYF | TRBV9 | - | TRBJ1-3 | -
TGCAGCGCCGCTCCAGGGGGCAGGGATGGCTACACCTTC | CSAAPGGRDGYTF | TRBV29-1 | - | TRBJ1-2 | TRBD1
TGTGCCAGCAGCCGGCGCACAGAGAGCTCCTACGAGCAGTACTTC | CASSRRTESSYEQYF | TRBV5-4 | - | TRBJ2-7 | -
TGTGCCAGCAGTTTACGACAGGGGGCTAGCACCATATATTTT | CASSLRQGASTIYF | TRBV28 | - | TRBJ1-3 | TRBD1
TGTGCCAGCAGTGACAGGGATAATTCACCCCTCCACTTT | CASSDRDNSPLHF | TRBV6-1 | - | TRBJ1-6 | -
TGTGCCAGCATCAAGGGGTTGGGATTTAACTATGGCTACACCTTC | CASIKGLGFNYGYTF | TRBV6-5 | once | TRBJ1-2 | -
TGTGCCAGCCAGACAGGGAGCTCCTATAATTCACCCCTCCACTTT | CASQTGSSYNSPLHF | TRBV28 | - | TRBJ1-6 | TRBD1
TGTGCCAGCAGCTTAAAGACAGGGAACACTGAAGCTTTCTTT | CASSLKTGNTEAFF | TRBV11-2 | - | TRBJ1-1 | -
TGTGCCAGCAGCTTCACCTACCCGACAGACAGGCTCTACGAGCAGTACTTC | CASSFTYPTDRLYEQYF | TRBV11-2 | few | TRBJ2-7 | -
TGTGCCAGCAGTAGGGACAGGGCCTATGAGCAGTTCTTC | CASSRDRAYEQFF | TRBV2 | - | TRBJ2-1 | TRBD1
TGTGCCAGCAATCTGATAGGGACTCCAATTCACTACAATGAGCAGTTCTTC | CASNLIGTPIHYNEQFF | TRBV2 | - | TRBJ2-1 | -
TGTGCCTGGAGACCCCAGGGGGCTAGCGGGAGTTCAGATACGCAGTATTTT | CAWRPQGASGSSDTQYF | TRBV30 | - | TRBJ2-3 | TRBD2
TGTGCCACCAGCATCTCTTGGACTAGCGTCAGCACAGATACGCAGTATTTT | CATSISWTSVSTDTQYF | TRBV15 | - | TRBJ2-3 | TRBD2
TGTGCCAGCAGCGTAGAGGGTAGCGGGAGAAGGGGCGTCAATGAGCAGTTCTTC | CASSVEGSGRRGVNEQFF | TRBV9 | - | TRBJ2-1 | TRBD2
TGTGCCAGCAGTTCCGGGACAGGGTATCGGGGCTACACCTTC | CASSSGTGYRGYTF | TRBV11-2 | once | TRBJ1-2 | TRBD1
TGCGCCAGCAGCGGTGGGACAGCCTCTGGAAACACCATATATTTT | CASSGGTASGNTIYF | TRBV5-1 | once | TRBJ1-3 | TRBD1
TGTGCCACCAGTGATTTCGGGGGGGGCCCCACAGATACGCAGTATTTT | CATSDFGGGPTDTQYF | TRBV24-1 | - | TRBJ2-3 | TRBD2
TGTGCCAGCAGCCAAGGGGCCGGGAACACTGAAGCTTTCTTT | CASSQGAGNTEAFF | TRBV3-1/TRBV3-2 | - | TRBJ1-1 | -
TGTGCCAGTAGTATAGGTCCGGTCGACACTGAAGCTTTCTTT | CASSIGPVDTEAFF | TRBV19 | - | TRBJ1-1 | -
TGTGCCAGCAGTTTCCAGGGGGCTAGCAATCAGCCCCAGCATTTT | CASSFQGASNQPQHF | TRBV28 | - | TRBJ1-5 | TRBD1
TGCGCCAGCAGCCAAGATCGCCTAGCGGGGACCTACAATGAGCAGTTCTTC | CASSQDRLAGTYNEQFF | TRBV4-1 | few | TRBJ2-1 | TRBD2
TGTGCCAGCAGTCTTTATATCAATCAGCCCCAGCATTTT | CASSLYINQPQHF | TRBV6-6 | - | TRBJ1-5 | -